This T cell receptor beta chain originates from a study of blood T cells in healthy people across ages. About 9.6 milliliters of peripheral blood were drawn from each donor into EDTA-treated tubes. The V end lost 5 bases, the J end lost 5 bases, and 15 bases lay between the germline ends. The CDR3 runs 14 residues. Per the germline V gene, CDR1 is SEHNR and CDR2 is FQNEAQ (reference sequence). Primed by a sample-barcoded 5' primer and a J-beta primer mix, a second PCR proceeded for about 6 to 11 cycles. Samples each returned at least 2.5 million CDR3-containing paired-end reads. Each CDR3 protein gets one entry after TCRdb re-called the 5' RACE reads with MiXCR. This sample has 1.4 million to 1.5 million distinct CDR3 sequences; approximately 40% occur once, and the top ten carry roughly 8.2%. With regard to this clonotype: What it binds is not known.

Findings of the study overall: PBMCs left unsorted prevented a conclusive naive versus antigen-experienced comparison.

This TCR was sampled from a woman under 30 in good health. Sequenced sample: blood. The chain recombines TRBV7-9 with TRBJ2-5; weak D call: TRBD2 (6 bases). Here the CDR3 DNA reads TGTGCCAGCAGCGGGGGGTTCTCAGGGGAGACCCAGTACTTC. This translates into CASSGGFSGETQYF.